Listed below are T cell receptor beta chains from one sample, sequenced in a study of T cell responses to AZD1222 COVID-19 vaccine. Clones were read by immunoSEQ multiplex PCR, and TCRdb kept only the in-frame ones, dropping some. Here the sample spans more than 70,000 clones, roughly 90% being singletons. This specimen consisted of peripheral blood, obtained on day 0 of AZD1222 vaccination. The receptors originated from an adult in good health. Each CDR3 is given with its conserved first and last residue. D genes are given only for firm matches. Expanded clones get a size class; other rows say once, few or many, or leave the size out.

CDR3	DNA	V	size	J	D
CASSWGQGAEKLFF	TGTGCCAGCAGTTGGGGACAGGGGGCAGAAAAACTGTTTTTT	TRBV6-5	NA	TRBJ1-4	TRBD1
CASSLGTGTQPQHF	TGTGCCAGCAGCTTAGGGACAGGGACCCAGCCCCAGCATTTT	TRBV7-9	NA	TRBJ1-5	TRBD1
CASSTGTGGLQVHGYTF	TGTGCCAGCAGTACCGGGACAGGGGGCCTCCAAGTCCATGGCTACACCTTC	TRBV27	few	TRBJ1-2	TRBD1
CASSFDRVSQPQHF	TGTGCCAGCAGCTTTGACAGGGTGTCACAGCCCCAGCATTTT	TRBV5-6	NA	TRBJ1-5	TRBD1
CAWAILGSSTDTQYF	TGTGCCTGGGCCATTTTGGGGTCTAGCACAGATACGCAGTATTTT	TRBV30	NA	TRBJ2-3	NA
CASSLSGQVFEQYF	TGTGCCAGCAGCCTATCGGGACAGGTCTTCGAGCAGTACTTC	TRBV11-3	few	TRBJ2-7	TRBD1
CASSLGGRQKLFF	TGTGCCAGCAGCTTAGGGGGAAGGCAGAAACTGTTTTTT	TRBV7-8	few	TRBJ1-4	NA
CASSLEGPLHF	TGTGCCAGCAGTTTAGAGGGGCCCCTCCACTTT	TRBV12-3/TRBV12-4	NA	TRBJ1-6	NA
CASSYLGGADGEKLFF	TGTGCCAGCAGTTACCTAGGAGGGGCTGATGGTGAAAAACTGTTTTTT	TRBV6-5	NA	TRBJ1-4	NA
CASSLEFEGGYTF	TGTGCCAGCAGCTTAGAGTTCGAGGGGGGCTACACCTTC	TRBV11-3	NA	TRBJ1-2	NA
CASSLGLSTQYF	TGTGCCAGCAGCCTCGGGTTGAGCACGCAGTATTTT	TRBV3-1/TRBV3-2	NA	TRBJ2-3	NA
CASSFDPGTGNYEQYF	TGTGCCAGCAGTTTCGACCCCGGGACAGGGAACTACGAGCAGTACTTC	TRBV7-9	NA	TRBJ2-7	TRBD1
CASSPRTEPYEQYF	TGTGCCAGCAGCCCTCGGACAGAGCCCTACGAGCAGTACTTC	TRBV7-8	NA	TRBJ2-7	NA
CASSIMGDYGYTF	TGCGCCAGCAGCATCATGGGGGACTATGGCTACACCTTC	TRBV5-1	NA	TRBJ1-2	NA
CSVRTGGYGYTF	TGCAGCGTGCGGACAGGGGGGTATGGCTACACCTTC	TRBV29-1	NA	TRBJ1-2	TRBD1
CASSRRMGDQPQHF	TGTGCCAGTAGTAGGCGGATGGGGGATCAGCCCCAGCATTTT	TRBV19	NA	TRBJ1-5	NA
CASSLASGKGNEQFF	TGTGCCAGCAGTTTAGCTAGCGGGAAGGGCAATGAGCAGTTCTTC	TRBV27	NA	TRBJ2-1	TRBD2
CASSSGSRGETQYF	TGTGCCAGCAGCTCCGGGTCTAGAGGGGAGACCCAGTACTTC	TRBV7-3	NA	TRBJ2-5	NA
CAISEGTAYGYTF	TGTGCCATCAGTGAGGGGACAGCCTATGGCTACACCTTC	TRBV10-3	NA	TRBJ1-2	TRBD1
CASSLIGGQAQETQYF	TGTGCCAGCAGTTTAATAGGTGGACAAGCCCAAGAGACCCAGTACTTC	TRBV28	once	TRBJ2-5	NA
CASSPATDQPQHF	TGTGCCAGCTCTCCCGCAACGGATCAGCCCCAGCATTTT	TRBV18	once	TRBJ1-5	NA
CSVPGRTSGTYEQYF	TGCAGCGTTCCGGGACGGACTAGCGGTACCTACGAGCAGTACTTC	TRBV29-1	NA	TRBJ2-7	TRBD2
CASSSGQGGAGELFF	TGCGCCAGCAGCTCGGGACAGGGCGGAGCCGGGGAGCTGTTTTTT	TRBV5-1	once	TRBJ2-2	TRBD1
CASSVASPGNTIYF	TGTGCCAGCAGCGTAGCGAGTCCTGGAAACACCATATATTTT	TRBV9	NA	TRBJ1-3	NA
CASDTTLRGSGANVLTF	TGTGCCAGCGATACGACACTAAGGGGCTCTGGGGCCAACGTCCTGACTTTC	TRBV7-9	NA	TRBJ2-6	NA
CASSERGGYGYTF	TGCGCCAGCAGCGAGAGGGGAGGGTATGGCTACACCTTC	TRBV5-1	NA	TRBJ1-2	NA
CASRTDSDLGGYTF	TGTGCCAGTAGGACAGATTCGGACCTAGGTGGCTACACCTTC	TRBV19	once	TRBJ1-2	NA
CASSQEIFGTWASYEQYF	TGTGCCAGCAGCCAAGAAATATTTGGGACTTGGGCCTCCTACGAGCAGTACTTC	TRBV3-1/TRBV3-2	NA	TRBJ2-7	NA
CASSPGRSYNEQFF	TGTGCCAGCAGCCCCGGGAGGAGCTACAATGAGCAGTTCTTC	TRBV6-6	NA	TRBJ2-1	TRBD2
CASSKDSETQYF	TGTGCCAGCAGCAAAGACTCTGAGACCCAGTACTTC	TRBV21-1	NA	TRBJ2-5	NA
CASSQWGAHGYTF	TGCGCCAGCAGCCAATGGGGGGCGCATGGCTACACCTTC	TRBV5-1	NA	TRBJ1-2	NA
CASSLKVTLRRETQYF	TGTGCCAGCAGCTTGAAGGTGACACTACGGAGGGAGACCCAGTACTTC	TRBV11-3	NA	TRBJ2-5	NA
CASSFERGQSYEQYF	TGTGCCAGCAGCTTCGAACGGGGACAGAGCTACGAGCAGTACTTC	TRBV11-1	NA	TRBJ2-7	TRBD1
CASSLAGANEQYF	TGTGCCAGCAGTCTAGCGGGAGCCAACGAGCAGTACTTC	TRBV9	NA	TRBJ2-7	TRBD2
CASSRRRGGANEKLFF	TGCGCCAGCAGCCGAAGGAGAGGAGGGGCTAATGAAAAACTGTTTTTT	TRBV4-3	NA	TRBJ1-4	NA
CASSLEGQPIYEQYF	TGCGCCAGCAGCTTGGAGGGACAGCCTATCTACGAGCAGTACTTC	TRBV5-1	NA	TRBJ2-7	TRBD1
CASSPQGGKNTEAFF	TGTGCCAGCTCACCCCAAGGGGGCAAGAACACTGAAGCTTTCTTT	TRBV18	NA	TRBJ1-1	TRBD1
CASSIDSNQPQHF	TGCGCCAGCAGCATAGACAGCAATCAGCCCCAGCATTTT	TRBV5-1	NA	TRBJ1-5	NA
CASSTGGPYQETQYF	TGTGCCAGTAGTACGGGGGGGCCTTACCAAGAGACCCAGTACTTC	TRBV19	NA	TRBJ2-5	TRBD2
CASSWTPSTDTQYF	TGTGCCAGCAGTTGGACACCGAGCACAGATACGCAGTATTTT	TRBV6-5	NA	TRBJ2-3	NA
CASSPGTGGSLGEQYF	TGCGCCAGCAGCCCAGGGACAGGGGGTTCTCTAGGCGAGCAGTACTTC	TRBV5-1	NA	TRBJ2-7	TRBD1
CSVEGTSGNLIQYF	TGCAGCGTTGAGGGGACTAGCGGGAATCTCATTCAGTACTTC	TRBV29-1	once	TRBJ2-4	TRBD2
CASRESGGYGEKLFF	TGTGCCAGCAGAGAGAGTGGAGGGTACGGTGAAAAACTGTTTTTT	TRBV2	NA	TRBJ1-4	NA
CASSAQGASNTEAFF	TGTGCCAGCAGTGCCCAGGGGGCTTCAAACACTGAAGCTTTCTTT	TRBV2	NA	TRBJ1-1	TRBD1
CASSWGTSGELFF	TGTGCCAGCAGCTGGGGGACTAGCGGGGAGCTGTTTTTT	TRBV11-3	NA	TRBJ2-2	TRBD2
CASSRAPGQGNQPQHF	TGTGCCAGCAGCCGGGCGCCGGGACAGGGAAATCAGCCCCAGCATTTT	TRBV7-2	NA	TRBJ1-5	TRBD1
CASSIGSPGDTEAFF	TGTGCCAGTAGTATTGGGAGCCCGGGGGACACTGAAGCTTTCTTT	TRBV19	NA	TRBJ1-1	NA
CAISESDSTDTQYF	TGTGCCATCAGTGAGTCGGACAGCACAGATACGCAGTATTTT	TRBV10-3	NA	TRBJ2-3	NA
CASSSQRAGNYGYTF	TGTGCCAGTAGTTCTCAGAGGGCAGGGAACTATGGCTACACCTTC	TRBV19	NA	TRBJ1-2	NA
CASVADITNEQFF	TGTGCCAGCGTGGCGGATATTACGAATGAGCAGTTCTTC	TRBV6-5	NA	TRBJ2-1	NA
CAWSQGLAGHNEQFF	TGTGCCTGGAGCCAAGGACTAGCGGGACACAATGAGCAGTTCTTC	TRBV30	NA	TRBJ2-1	TRBD2
CASSLGTGTGNQPQHF	TGCGCCAGCAGTCTGGGGACAGGGACTGGCAATCAGCCCCAGCATTTT	TRBV5-1	NA	TRBJ1-5	TRBD1
CASSEEIRAFF	TGTGCCAGCAGTGAAGAAATTAGGGCTTTCTTT	TRBV6-1	NA	TRBJ1-1	NA
CASSPGGGRSAYGYTF	TGTGCCAGCAGCCCCGGGGGGGGCCGTAGTGCCTATGGCTACACCTTC	TRBV7-8	NA	TRBJ1-2	NA
CASSQGQTSTDTQYF	TGCGCCAGCAGCCAAGGACAGACGAGCACAGATACGCAGTATTTT	TRBV4-3	NA	TRBJ2-3	NA